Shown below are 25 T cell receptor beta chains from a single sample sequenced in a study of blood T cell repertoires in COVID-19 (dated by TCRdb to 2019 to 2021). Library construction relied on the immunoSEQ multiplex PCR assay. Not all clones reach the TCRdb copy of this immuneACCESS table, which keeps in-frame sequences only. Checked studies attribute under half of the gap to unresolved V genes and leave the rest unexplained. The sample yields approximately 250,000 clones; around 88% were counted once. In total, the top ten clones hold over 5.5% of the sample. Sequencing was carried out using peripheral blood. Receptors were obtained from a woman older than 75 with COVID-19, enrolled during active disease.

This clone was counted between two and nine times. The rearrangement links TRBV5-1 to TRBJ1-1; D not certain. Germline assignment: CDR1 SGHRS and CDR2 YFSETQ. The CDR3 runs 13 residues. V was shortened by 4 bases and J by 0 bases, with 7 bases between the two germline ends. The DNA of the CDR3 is TGCGCCAGCAGCGGCAGATTGAACACTGAAGCTTTCTTT. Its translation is CASSGRLNTEAFF.

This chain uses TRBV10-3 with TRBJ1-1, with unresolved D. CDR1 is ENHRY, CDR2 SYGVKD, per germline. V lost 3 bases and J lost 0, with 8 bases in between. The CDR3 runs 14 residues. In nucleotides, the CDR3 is TGTGCCATCAGTGATTGGCAAATGAACACTGAAGCTTTCTTT. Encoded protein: CAISDWQMNTEAFF.

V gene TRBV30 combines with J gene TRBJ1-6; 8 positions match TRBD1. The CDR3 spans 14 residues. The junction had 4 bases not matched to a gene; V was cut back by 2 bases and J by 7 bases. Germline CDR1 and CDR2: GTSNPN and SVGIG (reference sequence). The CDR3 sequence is CAWSRQGRNSPLHF. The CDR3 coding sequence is TGTGCCTGGAGTAGACAGGGGAGAAATTCACCCCTCCACTTT.

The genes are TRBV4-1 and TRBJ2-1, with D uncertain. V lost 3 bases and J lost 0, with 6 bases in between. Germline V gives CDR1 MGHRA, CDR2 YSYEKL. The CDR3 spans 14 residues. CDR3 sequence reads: CASSHSGSYNEQFF. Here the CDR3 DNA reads TGCGCCAGCAGCCACTCGGGCTCCTACAATGAGCAGTTCTTC.

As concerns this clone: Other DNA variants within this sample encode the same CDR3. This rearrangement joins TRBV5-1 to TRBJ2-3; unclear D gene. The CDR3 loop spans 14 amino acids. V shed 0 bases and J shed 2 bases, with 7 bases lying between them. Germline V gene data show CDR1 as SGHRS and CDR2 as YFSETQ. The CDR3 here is CASSLGLSTDTQYF. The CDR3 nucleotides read TGCGCCAGCAGCTTGGGACTTTCCACAGATACGCAGTATTTT.

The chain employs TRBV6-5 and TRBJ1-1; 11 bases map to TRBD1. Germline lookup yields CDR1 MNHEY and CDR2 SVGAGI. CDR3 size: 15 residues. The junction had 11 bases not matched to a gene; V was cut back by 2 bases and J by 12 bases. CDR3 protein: CASSYAGQGATGSFF. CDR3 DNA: TGTGCCAGCAGTTACGCCGGACAGGGGGCGACCGGGTCTTTCTTT.

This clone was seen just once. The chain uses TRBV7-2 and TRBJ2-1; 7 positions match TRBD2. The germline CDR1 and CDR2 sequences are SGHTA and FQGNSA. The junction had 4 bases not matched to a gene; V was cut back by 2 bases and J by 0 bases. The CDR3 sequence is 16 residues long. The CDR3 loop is CASSLSGASSYNEQFF. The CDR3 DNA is TGTGCCAGCAGCTTAAGCGGGGCAAGCTCCTACAATGAGCAGTTCTTC.

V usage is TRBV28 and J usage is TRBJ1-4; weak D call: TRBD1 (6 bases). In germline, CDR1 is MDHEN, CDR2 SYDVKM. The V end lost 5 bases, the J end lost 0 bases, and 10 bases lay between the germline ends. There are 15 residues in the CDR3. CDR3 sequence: CASSLRQATNEKLFF. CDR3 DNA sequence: TGTGCCAGCAGTCTCCGACAGGCAACTAATGAAAAACTGTTTTTT. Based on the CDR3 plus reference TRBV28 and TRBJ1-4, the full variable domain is DVKVTQSSRYLVKRTGEKVFLECVQDMDHENMFWYRQDPGLGLRLIYFSYDVKMKEKGDIPEGYSVSREKKERFSLILESASTNQTSMYLCASSLRQATNEKLFFGSGTQLSVL.

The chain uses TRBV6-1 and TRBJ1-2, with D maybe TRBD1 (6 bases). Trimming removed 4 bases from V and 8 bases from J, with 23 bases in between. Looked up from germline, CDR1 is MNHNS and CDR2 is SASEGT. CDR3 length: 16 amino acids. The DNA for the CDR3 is TGTGCCAGCAGTGCCAGGGGTAGTGGGGCTCGATGGGGCTACACCTTC. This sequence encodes CASSARGSGARWGYTF.

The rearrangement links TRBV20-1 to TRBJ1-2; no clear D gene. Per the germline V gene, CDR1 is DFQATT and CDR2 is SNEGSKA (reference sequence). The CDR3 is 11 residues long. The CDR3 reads CSPQDNYGYTF. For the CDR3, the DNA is TGCAGCCCACAAGATAACTATGGCTACACCTTC.

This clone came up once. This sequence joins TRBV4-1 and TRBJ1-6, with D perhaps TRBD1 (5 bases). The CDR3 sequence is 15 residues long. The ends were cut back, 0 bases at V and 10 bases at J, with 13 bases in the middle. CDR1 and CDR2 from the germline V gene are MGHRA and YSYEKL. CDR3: CASSQDMEGRSPLHF. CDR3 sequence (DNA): TGCGCCAGCAGCCAAGATATGGAGGGGAGGTCACCCCTCCACTTT.

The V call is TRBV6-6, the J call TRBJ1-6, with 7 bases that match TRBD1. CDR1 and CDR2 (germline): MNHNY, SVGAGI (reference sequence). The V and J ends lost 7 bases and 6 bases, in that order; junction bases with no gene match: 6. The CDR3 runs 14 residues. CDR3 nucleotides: TGTGCCAGCAAATTACAGGGGCCTAATTCACCCCTCCACTTT. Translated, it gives CASKLQGPNSPLHF.

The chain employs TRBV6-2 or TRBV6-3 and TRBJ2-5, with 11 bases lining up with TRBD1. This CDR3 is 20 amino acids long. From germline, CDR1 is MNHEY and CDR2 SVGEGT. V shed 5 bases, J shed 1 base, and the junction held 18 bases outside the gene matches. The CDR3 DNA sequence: TGTGCCAGCAGTCATTACCTAGGACAGGGGGCGCGTGCTGGCCAAGAGACCCAGTACTTC. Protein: CASSHYLGQGARAGQETQYF.

This CDR3 is CASRNSGHSTNTEAFF. The CDR3 region has the DNA TGTGCCAGCAGGAACTCGGGACATTCTACGAACACTGAAGCTTTCTTT. V gene TRBV28 combines with J gene TRBJ1-1, with D possibly TRBD1 on 6 matching bases. V lost 6 bases and J 1 base, leaving 18 bases between the germline ends. Germline V gene data show CDR1 as MDHEN and CDR2 as SYDVKM. The CDR3 extends over 16 amino acids. Drawing the rest from reference TRBV28 and TRBJ1-1, the complete variable domain is DVKVTQSSRYLVKRTGEKVFLECVQDMDHENMFWYRQDPGLGLRLIYFSYDVKMKEKGDIPEGYSVSREKKERFSLILESASTNQTSMYLCASRNSGHSTNTEAFFGQGTRLTVV.

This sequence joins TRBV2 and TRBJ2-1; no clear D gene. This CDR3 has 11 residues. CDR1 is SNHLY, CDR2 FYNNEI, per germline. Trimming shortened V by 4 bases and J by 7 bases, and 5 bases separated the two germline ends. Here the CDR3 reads CASSVENEQFF. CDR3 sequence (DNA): TGTGCCAGCAGTGTAGAGAATGAGCAGTTCTTC. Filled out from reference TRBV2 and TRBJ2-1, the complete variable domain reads EPEVTQTPSHQVTQMGQEVILRCVPISNHLYFYWYRQILGQKVEFLVSFYNNEISEKSEIFDDQFSVERPDGSNFTLKIRSTKLEDSAMYFCASSVENEQFFGPGTRLTVL.

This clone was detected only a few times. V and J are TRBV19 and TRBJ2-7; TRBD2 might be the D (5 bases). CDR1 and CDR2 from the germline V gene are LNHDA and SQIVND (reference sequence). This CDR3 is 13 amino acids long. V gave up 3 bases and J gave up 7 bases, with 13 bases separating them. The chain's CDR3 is CASSILGSREQYF. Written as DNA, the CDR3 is TGTGCCAGTAGTATTCTAGGGAGTCGGGAGCAGTACTTC.

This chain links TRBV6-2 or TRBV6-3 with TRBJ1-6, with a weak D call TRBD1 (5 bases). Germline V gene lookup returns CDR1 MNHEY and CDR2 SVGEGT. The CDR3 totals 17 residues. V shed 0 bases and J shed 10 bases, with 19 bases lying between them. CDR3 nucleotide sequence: TGTGCCAGCAGTTACTCGAAAGTGGGGCAGGGCGGCTCACCCCTCCACTTT. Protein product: CASSYSKVGQGGSPLHF.

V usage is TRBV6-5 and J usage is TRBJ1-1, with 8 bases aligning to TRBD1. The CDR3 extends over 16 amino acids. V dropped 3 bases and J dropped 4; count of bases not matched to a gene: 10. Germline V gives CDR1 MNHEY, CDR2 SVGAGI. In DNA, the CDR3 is TGTGCCAGCAGTTATGGGCAGGGGGCGAGTAGCACTGAAGCTTTCTTT. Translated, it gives CASSYGQGASSTEAFF.

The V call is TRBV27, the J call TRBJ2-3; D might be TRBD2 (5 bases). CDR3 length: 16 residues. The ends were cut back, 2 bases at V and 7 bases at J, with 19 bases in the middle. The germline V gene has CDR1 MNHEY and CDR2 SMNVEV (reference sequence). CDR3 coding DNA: TGTGCCAGCAGTTTAGGCCCCCCAACGGGGTTGAATACGCAGTATTTT. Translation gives CASSLGPPTGLNTQYF.

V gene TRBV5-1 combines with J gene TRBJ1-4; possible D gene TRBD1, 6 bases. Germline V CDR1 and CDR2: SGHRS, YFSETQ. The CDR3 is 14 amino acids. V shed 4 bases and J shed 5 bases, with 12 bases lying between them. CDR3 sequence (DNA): TGCGCCAGCAGCGTACAGGACAGCAATGAAAAACTGTTTTTT. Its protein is CASSVQDSNEKLFF.

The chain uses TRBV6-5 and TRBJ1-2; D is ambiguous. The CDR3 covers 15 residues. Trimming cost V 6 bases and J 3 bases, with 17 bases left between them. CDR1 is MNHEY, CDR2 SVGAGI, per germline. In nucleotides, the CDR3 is TGTGCCAGCAGCCCGAATAGGTGGAGTGACTATGGCTACACCTTC. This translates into CASSPNRWSDYGYTF.

The CDR3 DNA sequence: TGTGCCAGCCAGGGACAGATGAACACTGAAGCTTTCTTT. Residues: CASQGQMNTEAFF. This chain joins TRBV19 and TRBJ1-1; 7 nucleotides align to TRBD1. Germline CDR1 and CDR2: LNHDA and SQIVND (reference sequence). CDR3 length: 13 residues. J gave up 0 bases and V 9 bases, and 4 bases lay outside the gene matches.

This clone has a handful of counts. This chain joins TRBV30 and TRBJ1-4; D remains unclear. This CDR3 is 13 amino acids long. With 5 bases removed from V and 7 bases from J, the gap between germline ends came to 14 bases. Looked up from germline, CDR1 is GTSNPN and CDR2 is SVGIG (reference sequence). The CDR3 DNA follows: TGTGCCTGGTCCGGGAGCGCAAGTGAAAAACTGTTTTTT. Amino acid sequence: CAWSGSASEKLFF.

The CDR3 spells CASSPTGAGETQYF. The DNA of the CDR3 is TGTGCCAGCAGCCCGACAGGGGCCGGCGAGACCCAGTACTTC. V usage is TRBV3-1 (or the pseudogene TRBV3-2) and J usage is TRBJ2-5, with TRBD1 matching 8 bases. Germline V gene data show CDR1 as LGHDT and CDR2 as YNNKEL (reference sequence). Trimming took 4 bases from V and 5 from J; bases not matched to a gene: 6. The CDR3 length is 14 residues.

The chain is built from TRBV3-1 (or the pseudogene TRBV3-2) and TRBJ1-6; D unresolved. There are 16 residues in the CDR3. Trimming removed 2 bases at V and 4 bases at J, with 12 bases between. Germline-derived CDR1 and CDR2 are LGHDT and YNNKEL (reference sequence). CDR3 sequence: CASSQRTGRYNSPLHF. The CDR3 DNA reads TGTGCCAGCAGCCAAAGGACGGGGAGATATAATTCACCCCTCCACTTT.